Listed here are 31 T cell receptor beta chains from one sample, sequenced in a study of blood T cell repertoires in COVID-19. Clones were read by immunoSEQ multiplex PCR, and TCRdb kept only the in-frame ones, dropping some. The sample lists 110,000 to 150,000 clones, roughly 84% occurring once. Source material: PBMCs or T cells enriched from blood (not recorded which). The receptors were sampled from a man aged 35 to 55 with acute COVID-19.

The chain couples TRBV5-4 to TRBJ1-1, with 9 bases aligning to TRBD1. Per the germline V gene, CDR1 is SGHNT and CDR2 is YYREEE (reference sequence). The CDR3 sequence is 13 residues long. After removal of 0 bases from V and 11 bases from J, the junction contained 5 bases not matched to a gene. The CDR3 coding sequence is TGTGCCAGCAGCTTGGGTACAGGGGGCGAGGCTTTCTTT. The encoded protein is CASSLGTGGEAFF.

The V call is TRBV7-2, the J call TRBJ2-2; D not certain. The CDR3 is made up of 14 amino acids. Trimming left V 3 bases short and J 3 bases short, with 8 bases between. Germline CDR1 SGHTA, CDR2 FQGNSA. The CDR3 sequence is CASSFSIDTGELFF. The CDR3 DNA sequence: TGTGCCAGCAGCTTCTCAATAGACACCGGGGAGCTGTTTTTT.

This clone occurred once. The J gene is TRBJ2-1, the V gene TRBV24-1; D is perhaps TRBD2 (5 bases). The germline gives CDR1 KGHDR, CDR2 SFDVKD. V was shortened by 4 bases and J by 6 bases, with 9 bases between the two germline ends. The CDR3 sequence is 13 residues long. This chain's CDR3 is CATSDREGNEQFF. CDR3 bases: TGTGCCACCAGTGACCGAGAGGGCAATGAGCAGTTCTTC.

The CDR3 nucleotides are TGTGCCAGCAGCCCACCGGAGGGGAGGGGCACAGATACGCAGTATTTT. Translation: CASSPPEGRGTDTQYF. The chain couples TRBV7-6 to TRBJ2-3, with 7 nucleotides matching TRBD2. The V gene's germline CDR1 is SGHVS and CDR2 FNYEAQ. The CDR3 has 16 amino acids. The V segment lost 5 bases and the J segment 1 base; nucleotides outside the gene matches: 9.

This chain uses TRBV29-1 with TRBJ2-2; TRBD1 might be the D (5 bases). CDR1 and CDR2 from the germline V gene are SQVTM and ANQGSEA. The CDR3 loop spans 14 amino acids. The V and J ends lost 5 bases and 5 bases respectively, with 15 bases between them. CDR3 residues: CSVRRGAPTGELFF. As DNA, the CDR3 is TGCAGCGTTAGAAGGGGCGCCCCGACCGGGGAGCTGTTTTTT.

This chain joins TRBV27 and TRBJ2-5, with TRBD1 as a possible D gene (5 bases). CDR3 size: 16 residues. Trimming took off 0 bases at V and 2 bases at J, with 13 bases between the two ends. Germline V gene data show CDR1 as MNHEY and CDR2 as SMNVEV (reference sequence). The CDR3 sequence: CASSLSGHSRQETQYF. CDR3 coding DNA: TGTGCCAGCAGTTTATCCGGACACAGCCGGCAAGAGACCCAGTACTTC.

This chain uses TRBV28 with TRBJ1-2, with TRBD1 matching over 7 bases. In germline, CDR1 is MDHEN, CDR2 SYDVKM. V shed 2 bases, J shed 4 bases, and the junction held 10 bases outside the gene matches. The CDR3 sequence is 16 residues long. CDR3 region: CASSLGQIGGLYGYTF. As DNA, the CDR3 is TGTGCCAGCAGTTTAGGTCAAATAGGGGGCCTCTATGGCTACACCTTC.

This chain joins TRBV7-6 and TRBJ2-3; TRBD2 aligns across 11 bases. Germline CDR1 and CDR2: SGHVS and FNYEAQ. V gave up 5 bases and J gave up 5 bases; unmatched junction bases: 9. The CDR3 totals 16 residues. Here the CDR3 reads CASSILAGGREDTQYF. The CDR3 DNA is TGTGCCAGCAGCATTTTAGCGGGGGGGCGGGAAGATACGCAGTATTTT. Full variable domain (missing parts from reference TRBV7-6 and TRBJ2-3): GAGVSQSPRYKVTKRGQDVALRCDPISGHVSLYWYRQALGQGPEFLTYFNYEAQQDKSGLPNDRFSAERPEGSISTLTIQRTEQRDSAMYRCASSILAGGREDTQYFGPGTRLTVL.

V gene TRBV9 combines with J gene TRBJ1-1, with D tentatively TRBD1 (6 bases). V lost 3 bases to trimming and J lost 5 bases, with 11 bases between them. The CDR3 runs to 13 residues. Germline assignment: CDR1 SGDLS and CDR2 YYNGEE. The CDR3 loop reads CASSATGRTEAFF. The CDR3 coding sequence is TGTGCCAGCAGCGCCACAGGGAGAACTGAAGCTTTCTTT.

V and J are TRBV10-3 and TRBJ2-1; TRBD2 matches at 8 bases. Germline CDR1 and CDR2: ENHRY and SYGVKD. The CDR3 runs to 11 residues. J gave up 9 bases and V 8 bases, and 3 bases lay outside the gene matches. Here the CDR3 DNA reads TGTGCCATCCGGGGGGGCGGTGAGCAGTTCTTC. Translation gives CAIRGGGEQFF.

Comment on this clone: The sample carries other DNA sequences with the same CDR3. V usage is TRBV12-3 or TRBV12-4 and J usage is TRBJ1-5, with a weak D call TRBD1 (5 bases). The CDR3 has 12 residues. V was shortened by 6 bases and J by 2 bases, with 5 bases between the two germline ends. DNA of the CDR3: TGTGCCAGCAGCAGGGGCAATCAGCCCCAGCATTTT. It codes for CASSRGNQPQHF.

The chain is built from TRBV25-1 and TRBJ1-2; TRBD1 might be the D (5 bases). In germline, CDR1 is MGHDK, CDR2 SYGVNS. The CDR3 contains 13 residues. Trimming cost V 3 bases and J 4 bases, with 9 bases left between them. This CDR3 reads CASSDRGIYGYTF. The CDR3 coding sequence is TGTGCCAGCAGTGATAGGGGCATCTATGGCTACACCTTC.

The gene calls are TRBV15 and TRBJ2-2; D may be TRBD1 (7 bases). Germline V gene sequence: CDR1 LNHNV, CDR2 YYDKDF (reference sequence). The CDR3 spans 18 residues. V was trimmed by 4 bases and J by 6 bases, leaving 24 bases between them. For the CDR3, the DNA is TGTGCCACCAGCACCCGGGACAGCAAGAGGAGGGACGCCGGGGAGCTGTTTTTT. It encodes CATSTRDSKRRDAGELFF.

This sequence joins TRBV19 and TRBJ2-1; a possible D gene is TRBD2 (6 bases). Deletions cut 2 bases from V and 0 bases from J, with 8 bases between. There are 15 residues in the CDR3. CDR1 and CDR2 (germline): LNHDA, SQIVND (reference sequence). The CDR3 sequence: CASSIRGSSYNEQFF. CDR3 sequence (DNA): TGTGCCAGTAGTATACGGGGGAGCTCCTACAATGAGCAGTTCTTC.

In DNA, the CDR3 is TGTGCCAGCAGTACCTACGGGGTCTACTACGAGCAGTACTTC. It encodes CASSTYGVYYEQYF. The chain joins TRBV28 to TRBJ2-7, with D perhaps matching TRBD2 (5 bases). The CDR3 length is 14 residues. The V end was cut by 5 bases, the J end by 3 bases, with 14 bases between. In germline, CDR1 is MDHEN, CDR2 SYDVKM.

This clone was recorded a few times. The CDR3 loop is CASRSQGGSYEQYF. The CDR3 DNA reads as TGTGCCAGCAGGTCTCAAGGGGGATCCTACGAGCAGTACTTC. The rearrangement uses TRBV2 and TRBJ2-7; the D gene is possibly TRBD1 (6 bases). The CDR3 is made up of 14 amino acids. Deletions cut 6 bases from V and 1 base from J, with 13 bases between. Per germline, CDR1 SNHLY and CDR2 FYNNEI.

CDR3 residues: CASSLQGVTKNIQYF. The CDR3, as DNA: TGTGCCAGCAGTTTACAGGGGGTAACCAAAAACATTCAGTACTTC. The chain links TRBV27 to TRBJ2-4; TRBD1 matches 7 bases. The germline gives CDR1 MNHEY, CDR2 SMNVEV (reference sequence). V lost 2 bases and J lost 2; bases outside the gene matches: 3. This CDR3 contains 15 residues.

This clone was counted between two and nine times. The chain joins TRBV11-2 to TRBJ2-1, with TRBD2 matching over 11 bases. Germline V gives CDR1 SGHAT, CDR2 FQNNGV. V lost 9 bases to trimming and J lost 5 bases; unmatched junction nucleotides: 21. The CDR3 totals 19 residues. In nucleotides, the CDR3 is TGTGCCAGGAAAAAACCCGAAATAGCGGGGGGGCTCAGCCACAATGAGCAGTTCTTC. The encoded protein is CARKKPEIAGGLSHNEQFF.

This clone was seen a few times. The chain joins TRBV4-3 to TRBJ1-2; D not certain. CDR1 and CDR2 (germline): LGHNA, YSLEER. CDR3 size: 15 residues. V was pared by 0 bases and J by 4 bases, with 12 bases between. The CDR3 sequence is CASSQDSRSGYGYTF. Written as DNA, the CDR3 is TGCGCCAGCAGCCAAGATTCGCGGAGTGGCTATGGCTACACCTTC.

This clone appeared a few times. The V call is TRBV7-9, the J call TRBJ2-1; 9 bases map to TRBD2. The CDR3 covers 14 residues. CDR1 is SEHNR, CDR2 FQNEAQ, per germline (reference sequence). V trimming: 8 bases; J trimming: 7 bases; junction bases outside the gene matches: 9. The CDR3 sequence is CASWAGGIGNEQFF. The DNA of the CDR3 is TGTGCCAGCTGGGCGGGAGGGATCGGGAATGAGCAGTTCTTC.

The chain employs TRBV28 and TRBJ2-7, with D maybe TRBD1 (6 bases). The length of the CDR3 is 13 residues. From germline, CDR1 is MDHEN and CDR2 SYDVKM. V was pared by 7 bases and J by 9 bases, with 19 bases between. The CDR3 nucleotides read TGTGCCAGCAACTCAGGGGCCGAGCTGGGGCAGTACTTC. Protein sequence: CASNSGAELGQYF.

The chain uses TRBV5-5 and TRBJ1-2; D is possibly TRBD1 (6 bases). CDR1 is SGHKS, CDR2 YYEKEE, per germline (reference sequence). Trimming shortened V by 5 bases and J by 6 bases, and 20 bases separated the two germline ends. The CDR3 runs to 15 residues. The CDR3 nucleotides are TGTGCCAGCAGTCAGAAAACCACAGGGTCGGATGGCTACACCTTC. Residues: CASSQKTTGSDGYTF.

The sample holds one count of this clone. The V gene is TRBV6-5, the J gene TRBJ2-1; possibly TRBD1 for D (5 bases). In germline, CDR1 is MNHEY, CDR2 SVGAGI. This CDR3 is built from 15 residues. Trimming shortened V by 2 bases and J by 3 bases, and 11 bases separated the two germline ends. The CDR3 protein is CASSYRTGFYNEQFF. DNA of the CDR3: TGTGCCAGCAGTTACCGTACAGGTTTCTACAATGAGCAGTTCTTC.

This clone has a single count. The chain uses TRBV30 and TRBJ2-3, with a possible D match to TRBD1 (6 bases). Germline CDR1 is GTSNPN and CDR2 is SVGIG (reference sequence). The CDR3 is made up of 13 amino acids. V shed 4 bases and J shed 6 bases, with 14 bases lying between them. CDR3 in amino acids: CAWNRAVEDTQYF. As DNA, the CDR3 is TGTGCCTGGAACAGGGCTGTTGAGGATACGCAGTATTTT. The complete variable domain, with remaining parts taken from reference TRBV30 and TRBJ2-3, reads SQTIHQWPATLVQPVGSPLSLECTVEGTSNPNLYWYRQAAGRGLQLLFYSVGIGQISSEVPQNLSASRPQDRQFILSSKKLLLSDSGFYLCAWNRAVEDTQYFGPGTRLTVL.

The rearrangement links TRBV5-4 to TRBJ1-6; 7 nucleotides agree with TRBD1. This CDR3 region has 14 residues. V lost 3 bases to trimming and J lost 5 bases; unmatched junction nucleotides: 2. Per the germline V gene, CDR1 is SGHNT and CDR2 is YYREEE (reference sequence). Written as DNA, the CDR3 is TGTGCCAGCAGCTGGGACAGAAATAATTCACCCCTCCACTTT. This gives the protein CASSWDRNNSPLHF.

This chain links TRBV9 with TRBJ2-3; 7 positions agree with TRBD1. The CDR3 has 14 amino acids. From germline, CDR1 is SGDLS and CDR2 YYNGEE. V was clipped by 3 bases and J by 3 bases; unmatched bases: 4. CDR3 nucleotide sequence: TGTGCCAGCAGCGAGGGGGCAGGGACAGATACGCAGTATTTT. Protein product: CASSEGAGTDTQYF.

The chain carries TRBV29-1 and TRBJ1-1, with D maybe TRBD1 (5 bases). The ends were cut back, 4 bases at V and 5 bases at J, with 11 bases in the middle. CDR1 is SQVTM and CDR2 is ANQGSEA in the germline V gene. The CDR3 covers 12 residues. Here the CDR3 DNA reads TGCAGCGTTGTGACAGAAGAGACTGAAGCTTTCTTT. It specifies CSVVTEETEAFF.

The genes are TRBV11-2 and TRBJ1-1; D is possibly TRBD1 (6 bases). This CDR3 region has 17 residues. V dropped 5 bases and J dropped 6 bases, with 25 bases sitting between them. CDR1 is SGHAT and CDR2 is FQNNGV in the germline V gene. The CDR3 nucleotides read TGTGCCAGCAGCCCTTCAAAGGGGGGGGCGAATATCCCTGAAGCTTTCTTT. It yields the protein CASSPSKGGANIPEAFF.

The chain has TRBV7-9 and TRBJ1-1; D is possibly TRBD1 (5 bases). This CDR3 region has 14 residues. The V and J ends lost 4 bases and 3 bases respectively, with 12 bases between them. Germline loops: CDR1 SEHNR, CDR2 FQNEAQ (reference sequence). DNA of the CDR3: TGTGCCAGCAGCTCCTTAACAGGACACACTGAAGCTTTCTTT. It is translated as CASSSLTGHTEAFF.

Written as DNA, the CDR3 is TGTGCCAGTAGCCCACATGAAAACACTGAAGCTTTCTTT. Translating it yields CASSPHENTEAFF. This chain links TRBV19 with TRBJ1-1; D gene unclear. This CDR3 is 13 amino acids long. Trimming cost V 6 bases and J 2 bases, with 10 bases left between them. Germline V gene data show CDR1 as LNHDA and CDR2 as SQIVND (reference sequence).

The chain has TRBV18 and TRBJ1-1; 7 bases line up with TRBD1. V gave up 2 bases and J gave up 1 base; unmatched junction bases: 7. CDR1 and CDR2 (germline): KGHSH, LQKENI. This CDR3 region has 16 residues. CDR3 bases: TGTGCCAGCTCACCATCTCGACAGGGCGGGAACACTGAAGCTTTCTTT. Residues: CASSPSRQGGNTEAFF.